This T cell receptor (beta chain) emerged from a study of T cells in Graves' hyperthyroidism and ophthalmopathy. Notes on the study in general: Among clonotypes expanded in thyroid above 0.001, most were also found in blood. A 13 V-J model separated ophthalmopathy from stable hyperthyroidism.

Germline trimming cut 8 bases from V and 4 bases from J; bases unmatched to any gene: 7. Per the germline V gene, CDR1 is SQVTM and CDR2 is ANQGSEA. The CDR3 consists of 13 residues. A word on this clonotype: Its antigen is still unknown.

Amplified TCR beta CDR3 regions came from RNA transcripts. TCR CDR3 regions were first amplified by RT-PCR with HTBI primers. TCRdb re-analysed the multiplex PCR reads in MiXCR, keeping a single row per CDR3 protein. The table shows more than 500,000 distinct CDR3 sequences, with over 45% occurring only once. Sequencing used peripheral blood or thyroid tissue (not recorded which). The receptor comes from an adult woman with Graves' disease, either hyperthyroidism or ophthalmopathy (not recorded which). The rearrangement joins TRBV29-1 to TRBJ2-7, with TRBD1 identical over 11 bases. This chain's CDR3 is CSSLWDRGYEQYF. Written as DNA, the CDR3 is TGCAGCAGTTTATGGGACAGGGGGTACGAGCAGTACTTC.